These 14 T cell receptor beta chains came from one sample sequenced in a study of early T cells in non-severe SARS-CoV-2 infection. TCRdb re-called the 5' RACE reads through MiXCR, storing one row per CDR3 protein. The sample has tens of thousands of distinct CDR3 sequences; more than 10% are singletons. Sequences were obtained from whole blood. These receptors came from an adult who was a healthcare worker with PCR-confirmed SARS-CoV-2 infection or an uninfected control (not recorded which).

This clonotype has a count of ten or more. The DNA of the CDR3 is TGTGCCAGCCGTGGGTCACAATCCTACGAGCAGTACTTC. It codes for CASRGSQSYEQYF. The J gene is TRBJ2-7, the V gene TRBV7-8; D not resolved. V shed 8 bases and J shed 1 base, with 12 bases lying between them. Germline V gene data show CDR1 as SGHVS and CDR2 as FQNEAQ. CDR3 length equals 13 residues.

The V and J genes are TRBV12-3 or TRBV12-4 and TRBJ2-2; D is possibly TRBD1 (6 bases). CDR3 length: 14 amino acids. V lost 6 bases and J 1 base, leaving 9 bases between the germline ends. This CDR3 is CASSQGQNTGELFF. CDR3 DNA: TGTGCCAGCAGCCAGGGACAGAACACCGGGGAGCTGTTTTTT.

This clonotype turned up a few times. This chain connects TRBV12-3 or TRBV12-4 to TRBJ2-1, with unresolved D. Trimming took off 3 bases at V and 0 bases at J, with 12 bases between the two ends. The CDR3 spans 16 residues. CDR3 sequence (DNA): TGTGCCAGCAGTTTTCGGTCAGGTAGCTCCTACAATGAGCAGTTCTTC. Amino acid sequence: CASSFRSGSSYNEQFF.

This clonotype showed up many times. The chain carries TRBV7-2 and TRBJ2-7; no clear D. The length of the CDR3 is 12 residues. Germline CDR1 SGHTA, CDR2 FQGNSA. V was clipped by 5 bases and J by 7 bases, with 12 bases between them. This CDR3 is CASSLNLWEQYF. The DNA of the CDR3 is TGTGCCAGCAGCCTGAACCTTTGGGAGCAGTACTTC.

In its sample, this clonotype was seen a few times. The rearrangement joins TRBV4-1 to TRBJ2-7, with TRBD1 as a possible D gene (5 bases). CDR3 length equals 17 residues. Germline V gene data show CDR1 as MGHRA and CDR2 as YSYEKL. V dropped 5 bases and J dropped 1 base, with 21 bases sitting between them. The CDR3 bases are TGCGCCAGCAGCTCAAGGATCCAGGGTATAGCATCCTACGAGCAGTACTTC. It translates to CASSSRIQGIASYEQYF.

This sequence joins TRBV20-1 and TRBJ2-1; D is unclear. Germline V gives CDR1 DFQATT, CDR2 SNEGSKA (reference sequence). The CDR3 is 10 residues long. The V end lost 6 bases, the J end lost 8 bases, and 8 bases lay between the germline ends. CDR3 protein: CSASIYEQFF. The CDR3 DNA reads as TGCAGTGCCTCCATCTATGAGCAGTTCTTC.

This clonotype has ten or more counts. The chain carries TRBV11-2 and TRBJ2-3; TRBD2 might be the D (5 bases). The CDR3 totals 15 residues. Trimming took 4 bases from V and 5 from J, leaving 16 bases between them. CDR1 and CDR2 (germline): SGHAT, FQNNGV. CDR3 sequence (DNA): TGTGCCAGCAGCTCCCAAACTAGGATCGGAGATACGCAGTATTTT. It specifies CASSSQTRIGDTQYF.

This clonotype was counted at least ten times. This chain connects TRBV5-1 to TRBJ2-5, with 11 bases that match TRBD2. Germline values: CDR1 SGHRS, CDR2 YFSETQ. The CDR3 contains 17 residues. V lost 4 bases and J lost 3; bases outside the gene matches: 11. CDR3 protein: CASSTGLAVRFEETQYF. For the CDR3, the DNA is TGCGCCAGCAGCACGGGACTAGCGGTTAGGTTTGAAGAGACCCAGTACTTC.

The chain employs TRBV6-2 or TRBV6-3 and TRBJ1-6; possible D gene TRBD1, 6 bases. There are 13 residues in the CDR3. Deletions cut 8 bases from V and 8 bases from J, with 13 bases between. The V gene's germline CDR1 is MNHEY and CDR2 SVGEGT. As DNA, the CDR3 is TGTGCCAGCGAAACAGGGTTGGATTCACCCCTCCACTTT. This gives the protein CASETGLDSPLHF.

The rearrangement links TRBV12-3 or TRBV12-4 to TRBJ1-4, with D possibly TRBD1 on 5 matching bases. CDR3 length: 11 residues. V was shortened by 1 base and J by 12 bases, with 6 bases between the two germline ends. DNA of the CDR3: TGTGCCAGCAGTTTAGGGGACGAACTGTTTTTT. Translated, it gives CASSLGDELFF.

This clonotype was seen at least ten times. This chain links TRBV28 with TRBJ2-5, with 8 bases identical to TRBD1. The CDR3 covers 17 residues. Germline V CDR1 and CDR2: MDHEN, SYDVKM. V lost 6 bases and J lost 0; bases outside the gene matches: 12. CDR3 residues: CASSIPRTGTYQETQYF. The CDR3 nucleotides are TGTGCCAGCAGCATTCCCAGGACAGGGACTTACCAAGAGACCCAGTACTTC.

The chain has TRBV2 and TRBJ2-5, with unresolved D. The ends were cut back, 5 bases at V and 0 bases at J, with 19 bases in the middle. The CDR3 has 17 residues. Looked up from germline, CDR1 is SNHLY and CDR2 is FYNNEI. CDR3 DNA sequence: TGTGCCAGCAGTATCCTCCCCCGGGTAGTTTACCAAGAGACCCAGTACTTC. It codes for CASSILPRVVYQETQYF.

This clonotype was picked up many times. CDR3 DNA sequence: TGTGCCAGCAGTTTTGGGTTTGGAGAGACCCAGTACTTC. Translating it yields CASSFGFGETQYF. V usage is TRBV12-3 or TRBV12-4 and J usage is TRBJ2-5; D is ambiguous. The length of the CDR3 is 13 residues. V gave up 3 bases and J gave up 4 bases, with 9 bases separating them.

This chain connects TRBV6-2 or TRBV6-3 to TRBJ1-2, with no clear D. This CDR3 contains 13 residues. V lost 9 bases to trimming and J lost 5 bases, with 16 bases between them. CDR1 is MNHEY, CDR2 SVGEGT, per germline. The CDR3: CASGQTAGYGYTF. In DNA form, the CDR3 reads TGTGCCAGTGGGCAGACCGCGGGGTATGGCTACACCTTC.